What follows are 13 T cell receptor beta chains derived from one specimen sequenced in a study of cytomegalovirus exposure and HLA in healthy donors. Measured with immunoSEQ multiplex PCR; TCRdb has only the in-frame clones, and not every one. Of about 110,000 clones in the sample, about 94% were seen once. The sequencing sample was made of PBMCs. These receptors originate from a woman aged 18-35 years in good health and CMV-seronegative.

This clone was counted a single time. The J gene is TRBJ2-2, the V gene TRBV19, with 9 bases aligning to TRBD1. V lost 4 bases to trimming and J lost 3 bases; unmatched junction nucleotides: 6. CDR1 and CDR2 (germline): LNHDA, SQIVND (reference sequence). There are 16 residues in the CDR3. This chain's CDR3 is CASSNSGQGYTGELFF. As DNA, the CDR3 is TGTGCCAGTAGTAACTCGGGACAGGGTTACACCGGGGAGCTGTTTTTT. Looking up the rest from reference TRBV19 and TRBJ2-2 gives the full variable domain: DGGITQSPKYLFRKEGQNVTLSCEQNLNHDAMYWYRQDPGQGLRLIYYSQIVNDFQKGDIAEGYSVSREKKESFPLTVTSAQKNPTAFYLCASSNSGQGYTGELFFGEGSRLTVL.

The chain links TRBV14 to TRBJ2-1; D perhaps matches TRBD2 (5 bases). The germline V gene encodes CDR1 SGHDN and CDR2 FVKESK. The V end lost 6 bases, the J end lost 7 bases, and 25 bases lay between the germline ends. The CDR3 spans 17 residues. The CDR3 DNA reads TGTGCCAGCAGAAGAGGTCTAGCAATCGGAACAAGAAATGAGCAGTTCTTC. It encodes CASRRGLAIGTRNEQFF.

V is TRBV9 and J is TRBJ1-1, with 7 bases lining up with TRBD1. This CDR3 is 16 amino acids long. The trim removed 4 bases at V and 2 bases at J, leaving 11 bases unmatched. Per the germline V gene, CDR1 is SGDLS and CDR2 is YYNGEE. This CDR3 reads CASSTHRDRLNTEAFF. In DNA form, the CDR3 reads TGTGCCAGCAGCACCCACCGGGACAGATTAAACACTGAAGCTTTCTTT. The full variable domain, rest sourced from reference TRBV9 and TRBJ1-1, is DSGVTQTPKHLITATGQRVTLRCSPRSGDLSVYWYQQSLDQGLQFLIQYYNGEERAKGNILERFSAQQFPDLHSELNLSSLELGDSALYFCASSTHRDRLNTEAFFGQGTRLTVV.

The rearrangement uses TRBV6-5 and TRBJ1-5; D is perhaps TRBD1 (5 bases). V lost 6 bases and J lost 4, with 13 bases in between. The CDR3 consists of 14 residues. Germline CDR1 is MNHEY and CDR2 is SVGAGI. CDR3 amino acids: CASRLQGSNQPQHF. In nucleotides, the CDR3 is TGTGCCAGCAGGTTGCAGGGATCTAATCAGCCCCAGCATTTT.

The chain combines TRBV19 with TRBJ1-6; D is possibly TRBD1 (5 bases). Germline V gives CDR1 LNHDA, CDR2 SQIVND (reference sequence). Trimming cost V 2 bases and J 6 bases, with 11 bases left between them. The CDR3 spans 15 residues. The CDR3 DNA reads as TGTGCCAGTAGTATAACAGACAGTACTAATTCACCCCTCCACTTT. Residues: CASSITDSTNSPLHF.

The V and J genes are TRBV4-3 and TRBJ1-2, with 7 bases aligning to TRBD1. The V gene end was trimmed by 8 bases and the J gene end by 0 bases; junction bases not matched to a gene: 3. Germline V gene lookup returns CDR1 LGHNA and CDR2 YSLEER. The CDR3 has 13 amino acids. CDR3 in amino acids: CASGTATNYGYTF. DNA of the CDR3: TGCGCCAGCGGGACAGCCACTAACTATGGCTACACCTTC.

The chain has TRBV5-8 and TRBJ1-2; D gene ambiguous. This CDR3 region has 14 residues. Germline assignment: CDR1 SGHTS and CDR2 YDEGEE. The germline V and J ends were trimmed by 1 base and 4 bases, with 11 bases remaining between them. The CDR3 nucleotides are TGTGCCAGCAGCTTGATCCGGGGAGCCTATGGCTACACCTTC. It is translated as CASSLIRGAYGYTF.

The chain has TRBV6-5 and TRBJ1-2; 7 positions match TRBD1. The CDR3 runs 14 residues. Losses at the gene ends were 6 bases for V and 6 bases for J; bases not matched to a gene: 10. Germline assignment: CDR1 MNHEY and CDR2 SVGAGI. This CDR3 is CASRHPTGTDGYTF. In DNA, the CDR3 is TGTGCCAGCAGGCACCCTACCGGGACAGATGGCTACACCTTC.

The CDR3 nucleotides read TGTGCCAGCACTTCCACAGATACGCAGTATTTT. It translates to CASTSTDTQYF. The V gene is TRBV27, the J gene TRBJ2-3; D ambiguous. V shed 7 bases and J shed 2 bases, with 4 bases lying between them. The length of the CDR3 is 11 residues. Germline V gene lookup returns CDR1 MNHEY and CDR2 SMNVEV (reference sequence).

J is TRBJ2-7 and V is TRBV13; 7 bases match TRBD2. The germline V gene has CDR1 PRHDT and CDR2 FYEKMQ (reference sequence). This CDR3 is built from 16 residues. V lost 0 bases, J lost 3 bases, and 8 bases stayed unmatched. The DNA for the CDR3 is TGTGCCAGCAGCTTAGGCGGGGGGTCTACTTTCTACGAGCAGTACTTC. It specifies CASSLGGGSTFYEQYF.

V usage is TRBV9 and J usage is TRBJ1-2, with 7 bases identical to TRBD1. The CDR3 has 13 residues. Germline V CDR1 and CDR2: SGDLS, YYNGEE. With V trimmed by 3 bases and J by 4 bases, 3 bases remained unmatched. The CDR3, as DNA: TGTGCCAGCAGCGGGGGACAGACCTATGGCTACACCTTC. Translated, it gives CASSGGQTYGYTF.

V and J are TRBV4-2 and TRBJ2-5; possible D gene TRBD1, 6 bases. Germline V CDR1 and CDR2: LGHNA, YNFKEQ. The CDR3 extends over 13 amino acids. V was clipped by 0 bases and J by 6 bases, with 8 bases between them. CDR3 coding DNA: TGTGCCAGCAGCCAAGATCAGGGGCAGACCCAGTACTTC. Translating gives CASSQDQGQTQYF.

CDR3: CASSPGTGLTDTQYF. Here the CDR3 DNA reads TGTGCCAGCAGCCCGGGGACAGGCCTCACAGATACGCAGTATTTT. V and J are TRBV7-2 and TRBJ2-3; 8 nucleotides agree with TRBD1. The junction had 6 bases not matched to a gene; V was cut back by 5 bases and J by 2 bases. The CDR3 covers 15 residues. Germline V CDR1 and CDR2: SGHTA, FQGNSA. Together with reference TRBV7-2 and TRBJ2-3, the CDR3 gives the full variable domain: GAGVSQSPSNKVTEKGKDVELRCDPISGHTALYWYRQSLGQGLEFLIYFQGNSAPDKSGLPSDRFSAERTGGSVSTLTIQRTQQEDSAVYLCASSPGTGLTDTQYFGPGTRLTVL.